The 20 T cell receptor beta chains listed next were all sequenced from one sample in a study of CXCR3-negative and CXCR3-positive naive CD8 T cells. Findings of the study overall: The study found more hydrophobic TRB CDR3s in CXCR3-positive naive cells than in CXCR3-negative naive cells.

UMI-labeled TRB cDNA libraries were prepared by 5' RACE. TCRdb re-called the 5' RACE reads; every CDR3 protein appears as one record, without DNA. Its table records 140,000 to 150,000 distinct CDR3 sequences. Their target antigens are unknown. The sequenced sample consisted of naive CXCR3+ CD8+ T cells from blood. Subset noted: CD45RO-CCR7+CD27+CD95- naive CD8+ T cells expressing CXCR3 (TNR3+). The source is a human donor in good health. Some clones in this sample may be carry-over from other donors' samples.

The V gene is TRBV29-1, the J gene TRBJ2-1; the TRBD2 assignment by TCRdb is unverifiable without DNA. Germline lookup yields CDR1 SQVTM and CDR2 ANQGSEA. The CDR3 runs 15 residues. The CDR3 spells CSVEGAPGSYNEQFF.

The chain recombines TRBV12-3 or TRBV12-4 with TRBJ2-1; TCRdb returns TRBD1, unconfirmable since there is no DNA. There are 14 residues in the CDR3. The CDR3 sequence is CASIQGYRHNEQFF.

The rearrangement joins TRBV7-3 to TRBJ2-3; TCRdb's assignment of TRBD2 cannot be checked, as there is no DNA. Looked up from germline, CDR1 is SGHTA and CDR2 is FQGTGA. CDR3 length: 17 amino acids. The CDR3: CASSLTGLAVSTDTQYF.

The V call is TRBV19, the J call TRBJ2-1; lacking DNA, the TRBD1 call made by TCRdb goes unchecked. The CDR3 has 12 residues. The germline V gene encodes CDR1 LNHDA and CDR2 SQIVND (reference sequence). CDR3 region: CASSIGGHQQFF.

The chain employs TRBV6-5 and TRBJ2-7. Germline lookup yields CDR1 MNHEY and CDR2 SVGAGI. There are 12 residues in the CDR3. CDR3 region: CASWAGDYEQYF.

The chain recombines TRBV29-1 with TRBJ1-4; TCRdb designates TRBD1, a call that cannot be tested without DNA. The CDR3 is made up of 15 amino acids. The germline gives CDR1 SQVTM, CDR2 ANQGSEA. The CDR3 sequence: CSFQGQGTLDEKLFF.

The chain carries TRBV7-9 and TRBJ2-1. CDR1 is SEHNR and CDR2 is FQNEAQ in the germline V gene (reference sequence). CDR3 length: 15 residues. The CDR3 loop reads CASSPRLSSYNEQFF.

This chain links TRBV7-8 with TRBJ2-1. The CDR3 consists of 14 residues. CDR1 SGHVS and CDR2 FQNEAQ come from the germline V gene. CDR3 sequence: CASSLGRTDNEQFF.

V and J are TRBV29-1 and TRBJ1-1. This CDR3 has 11 residues. Germline-derived CDR1 and CDR2 are SQVTM and ANQGSEA. CDR3 amino acids: CSVGGHTEAFF.

The genes are TRBV27 and TRBJ1-2; absent DNA, TCRdb's TRBD1 call cannot be checked. Germline V gene lookup returns CDR1 MNHEY and CDR2 SMNVEV (reference sequence). This CDR3 contains 16 residues. The CDR3 is CASSSQGYDTNYGYTF.

This chain joins TRBV13 and TRBJ2-5; TCRdb names TRBD1, which stays unverified in the absence of DNA. The CDR3 runs 15 residues. The V gene's germline CDR1 is PRHDT and CDR2 FYEKMQ (reference sequence). CDR3 in amino acids: CASSSTPGPGETQYF.

This chain links TRBV29-1 with TRBJ1-2; no DNA is available, so the TRBD1 call from TCRdb remains unchecked. Germline-derived CDR1 and CDR2 are SQVTM and ANQGSEA. This CDR3 contains 14 residues. The CDR3 sequence: CSVDGTDPNYGYTF.

V is TRBV7-9 and J is TRBJ2-5; TCRdb's D gene call, TRBD1, goes unchecked for lack of DNA. Per the germline V gene, CDR1 is SEHNR and CDR2 is FQNEAQ (reference sequence). This CDR3 comprises 14 residues. The CDR3 is CASSVGTVQETQYF.

The gene calls are TRBV6-5 and TRBJ1-1; the TRBD1 assignment by TCRdb is unverifiable without DNA. Looked up from germline, CDR1 is MNHEY and CDR2 is SVGAGI. This CDR3 has 16 amino acids. The CDR3 protein is CASSYGSGGVGTEAFF.

This chain uses TRBV29-1 with TRBJ2-3; TCRdb picks TRBD1, but there is no DNA to check that call. This CDR3 contains 17 residues. Germline V gene lookup returns CDR1 SQVTM and CDR2 ANQGSEA. The CDR3 loop is CSVDLAWTGHSTDTQYF.

The rearrangement links TRBV18 to TRBJ1-1; the TCRdb call, TRBD1, lacks DNA for checking. The CDR3 spans 14 residues. Germline V CDR1 and CDR2: KGHSH, LQKENI. CDR3 in amino acids: CASSNGQGNTEAFF.

The V and J genes are TRBV5-1 and TRBJ1-5. The germline V gene has CDR1 SGHRS and CDR2 YFSETQ. The CDR3 totals 15 residues. The CDR3: CASSPWGGRNQPQHF.

The rearrangement links TRBV7-3 to TRBJ1-1. This CDR3 spans 16 amino acids. Germline assignment: CDR1 SGHTA and CDR2 FQGTGA. CDR3 residues: CASSLLGSTMNTEAFF.

The chain joins TRBV6-5 to TRBJ1-2; TCRdb proposes TRBD1, but this gene call is untestable without DNA. Germline V gives CDR1 MNHEY, CDR2 SVGAGI. This CDR3 is built from 15 residues. This chain's CDR3 is CASSYPSGQGYGYTF.

The chain recombines TRBV23-1 with TRBJ2-7; TCRdb outputs TRBD1, but without DNA this stays unchecked. TRBV23-1 is an ORF for which the function is uncertain. The CDR3 loop spans 14 amino acids. This chain's CDR3 is CASSQGQGSRHQYF.